The clone carrying this T cell receptor (beta chain) was observed many times. The target antigen is unknown. This sample's TCRbeta library carried unique molecular identifier barcodes. TCRdb processed the PCR reads anew with MiXCR; each CDR3 protein has one entry. The sample yields around 580,000 distinct CDR3 sequences, more than 20% seen once. The sample belongs to a study of T-cell reconstitution after alpha-beta-depleted transplantation in children. Trimming at V came to 7 bases and at J to 2 bases, leaving 8 bases not matched to a gene. The CDR3 covers 16 residues. General study findings and limits: Several hundred rapidly expanded clones from non-depleted graft cells reportedly supplied alpha-beta T cells about two months post-transplant.

The specimen was PBMCs, mostly from graft donor cells, collected 360 days after TCRalphabeta/CD19-depleted stem cell transplant. The sequence was collected from a boy younger than two who had a stem cell transplant for acute myeloid leukemia, so the T cells may come from the graft donor. The V and J genes are TRBV12-3 or TRBV12-4 and TRBJ2-6; TRBD2 agrees at 7 bases. The CDR3 reads CASILGRRTGANVLTF. CDR3 in DNA: TGTGCCAGCATCCTCGGGAGGAGAACTGGGGCCAACGTCCTGACTTTC.